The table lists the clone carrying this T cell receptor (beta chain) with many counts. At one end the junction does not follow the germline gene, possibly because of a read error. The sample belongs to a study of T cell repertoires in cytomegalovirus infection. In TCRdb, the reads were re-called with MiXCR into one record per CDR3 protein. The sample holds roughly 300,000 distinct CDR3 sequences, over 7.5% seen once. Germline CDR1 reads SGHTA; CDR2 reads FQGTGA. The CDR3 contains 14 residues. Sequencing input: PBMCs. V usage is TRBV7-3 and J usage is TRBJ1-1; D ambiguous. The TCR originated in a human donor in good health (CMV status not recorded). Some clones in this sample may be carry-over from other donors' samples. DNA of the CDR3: TGTGCCAGCAGCCTAACATTCGGGGTCACTGAAGCTTTCTTT. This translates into CASSLTFGVTEAFF.